The entry that follows covers one TCR beta chain sequence. Unique molecular identifiers were incorporated during preparation of the TCRbeta library. TCRdb independently ran MiXCR on the PCR reads; one entry per CDR3 protein. The table shows fewer than 500,000 distinct CDR3 sequences, with about 40% occurring only once. V was cut by 3 bases and J by 8 bases, with 7 bases left in between. The CDR3 is 10 amino acids. Per germline, CDR1 DFQATT and CDR2 SNEGSKA (reference sequence). The data are from a study of T-cell reconstitution after alpha-beta-depleted transplantation in children. V gene TRBV20-1 combines with J gene TRBJ1-2, with a tentative D call TRBD1 (5 bases). This receptor was taken from a girl aged 2 to 9 with aplastic anemia, due to receive a stem cell transplant. The sequencing here drew on PBMCs, taken before TCRalphabeta/CD19-depleted stem cell transplant. DNA for the CDR3: TGCAGTGCTAGGACAGTCGGCTACACCTTC. It encodes CSARTVGYTF.